These T cell receptor beta chains were read from a single sample in a study of T cells in Graves' hyperthyroidism and ophthalmopathy. TCRdb processed the multiplex PCR reads anew with MiXCR; each CDR3 protein has one entry. Of about 420,000 distinct CDR3 sequences listed, around a sixth are singletons. Material for sequencing was blood. These receptors originate from a woman younger than 35 with Graves' hyperthyroidism. CDR3s include the opening cysteine and the closing phenylalanine or tryptophan. A D gene is named only where the DNA matches it firmly. For some rows the clone size is stated as once, few or many, or as a class when expanded; others skip it.

>TRBJ1-3|.|few|TRBV20-1
TGCAGCCTACATTCTGGAAACACCATATATTTT
CSLHSGNTIYF
>TRBJ2-3|TRBD1|few|TRBV24-1
TGTGCCACCTCGGGACAGGGGGCGCAAGATACGCAGTATTTT
CATSGQGAQDTQYF
>TRBJ1-2|.|many|TRBV2
TGTGCCAGCAGTGCTCAGGGCGCTGCCTATGGCTACACCTTC
CASSAQGAAYGYTF
>TRBJ2-3|.|many|TRBV7-3
TGTGCCAGCAGCCCTTCAGAGGCCACAGATACGCAGTATTTT
CASSPSEATDTQYF
>TRBJ2-7|.|many|TRBV27
TGTGCCAGCAGTTTAACAGGCAGTACATGGGGAGAGCAGTACTTC
CASSLTGSTWGEQYF
>TRBJ1-2|.|many|TRBV5-1
TGCGCCAGCAGCCGCGGGACGGACTATGGCTACACCTTC
CASSRGTDYGYTF
>TRBJ2-7|TRBD2|.|TRBV20-1
TGCAGTGGTCGCGGGGGGAACCCCTACGAGCAGTACTTC
CSGRGGNPYEQYF
>TRBJ1-1|TRBD1|many|TRBV10-1
TGCGCCAGCAGAAGACAGGGACGGGAAGCGGACACTGAAGCTTTCTTT
CASRRQGREADTEAFF
>TRBJ2-3|TRBD1|many|TRBV2
TGTGCCAGCAGGACAGGGGGCAGGGCAGATACGCAGTATTTT
CASRTGGRADTQYF
>TRBJ2-7|TRBD1|.|TRBV20-1
TGCAGTGCTAGAGATCTTGGGACAGGGGTCTACGAGCAGTACTTC
CSARDLGTGVYEQYF
>TRBJ1-1|.|many|TRBV3-1
TGTGCCTGTCAAGGAGACGGATTCACTGAAGCTTTCTTT
CACQGDGFTEAFF
>TRBJ1-5|.|few|TRBV12-3/TRBV12-4
TGTGCCAGCAGTCTTGGCAATCAGCCCCGGCATTTT
CASSLGNQPRHF
>TRBJ2-7|.|many|TRBV28
TGTGCCAGCAGTTACGCGGGCGGGTCCTACGAGCAGTACTTC
CASSYAGGSYEQYF
>TRBJ2-1|.|few|TRBV10-3
TGTGCCATCAGTGAGCCTGGGAGCTCCTCCTACAATGAGCAGTTCTTC
CAISEPGSSSYNEQFF
>TRBJ2-1|.|.|TRBV19
TGTGCCAGTAGTATAGATCTATGGGGGTTGAGGACTCAACAGCAGTTCTTC
CASSIDLWGLRTQQQFF
>TRBJ2-3|.|many|TRBV3-1
TGTGCCAGCAGCCGAGATGGGGGTAGCACAGATACGCAGTATTTT
CASSRDGGSTDTQYF